This T cell receptor (beta chain) was recorded in a study of blood T cell repertoires in COVID-19. Across the study: Researchers got acute and convalescent COVID-19 samples from the United States, Italy and Spain. The analysed material was cDNA or gDNA that came from T cells, B-cell-depleted T cells, or PBMCs.

TCRdb's copy holds only in-frame clones and misses some; the assay was immunoSEQ multiplex PCR. Of around 260,000 clones listed, 91% are singletons. This CDR3 contains 14 residues. V lost 2 bases and J lost 5, with 14 bases in between. CDR1 and CDR2 from the germline V gene are SGHRS and YFSETQ. Sequencing was carried out using peripheral blood. The origin of this receptor is a woman aged 30 to 39 with COVID-19, enrolled during active disease. V is TRBV5-1 and J is TRBJ2-7; a weak D match, TRBD1 (5 bases). The CDR3 loop is CASSLATVGDEQYF. CDR3 nucleotides: TGCGCCAGCAGCTTAGCGACAGTTGGCGACGAGCAGTACTTC.